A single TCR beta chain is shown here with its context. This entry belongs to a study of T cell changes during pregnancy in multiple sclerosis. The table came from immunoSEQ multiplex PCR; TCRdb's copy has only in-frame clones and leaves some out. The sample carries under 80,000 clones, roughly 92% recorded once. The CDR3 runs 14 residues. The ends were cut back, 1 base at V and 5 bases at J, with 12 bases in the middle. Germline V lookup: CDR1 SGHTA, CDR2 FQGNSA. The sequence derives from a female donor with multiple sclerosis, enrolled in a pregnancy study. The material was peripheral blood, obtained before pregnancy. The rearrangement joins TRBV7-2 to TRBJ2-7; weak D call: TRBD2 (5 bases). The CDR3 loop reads CASSLVEGPHEQYF. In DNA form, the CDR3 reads TGTGCCAGCAGCTTAGTCGAGGGCCCCCACGAGCAGTACTTC.